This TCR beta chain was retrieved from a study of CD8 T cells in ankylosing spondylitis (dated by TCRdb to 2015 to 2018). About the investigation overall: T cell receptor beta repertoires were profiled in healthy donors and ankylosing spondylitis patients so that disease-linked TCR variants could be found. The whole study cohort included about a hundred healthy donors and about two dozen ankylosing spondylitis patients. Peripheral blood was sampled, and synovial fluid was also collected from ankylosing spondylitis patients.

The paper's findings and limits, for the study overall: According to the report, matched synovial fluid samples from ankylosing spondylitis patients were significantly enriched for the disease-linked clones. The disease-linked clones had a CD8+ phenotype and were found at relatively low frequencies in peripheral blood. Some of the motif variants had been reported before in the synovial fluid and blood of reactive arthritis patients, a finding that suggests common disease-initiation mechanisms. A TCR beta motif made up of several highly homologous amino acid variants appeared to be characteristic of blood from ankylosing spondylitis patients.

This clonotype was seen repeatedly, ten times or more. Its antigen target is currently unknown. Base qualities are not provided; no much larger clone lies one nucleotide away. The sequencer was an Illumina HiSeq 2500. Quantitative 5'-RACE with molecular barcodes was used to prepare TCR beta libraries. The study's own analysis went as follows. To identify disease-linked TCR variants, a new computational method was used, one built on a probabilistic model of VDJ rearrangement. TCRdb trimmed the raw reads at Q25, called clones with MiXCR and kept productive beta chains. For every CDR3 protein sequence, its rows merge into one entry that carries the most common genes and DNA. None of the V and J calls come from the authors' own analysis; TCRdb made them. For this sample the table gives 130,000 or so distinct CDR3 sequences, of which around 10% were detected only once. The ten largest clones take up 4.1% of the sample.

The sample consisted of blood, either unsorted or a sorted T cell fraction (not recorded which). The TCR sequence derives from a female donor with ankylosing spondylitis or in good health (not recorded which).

The CDR3 is CASSFPWQGATEAFF. The nucleotide sequence is given as TGTGCCAGCAGTTTTCCTTGGCAGGGGGCTACTGAAGCTTTCTTT. The chain is assembled from TRBV12-3 or TRBV12-4 and TRBJ1-1, with 8 bases aligning to TRBD1. The CDR3 runs 15 residues from the cysteine to the phenylalanine. Only the CDR3 portion is preserved as DNA: 45 bases, with reading frame beginning at the first base. V is pruned by 3 bases and J by 5 bases, leaving 8 bases of the junction without a gene match.